What follows describes a single T cell receptor (beta chain). Its antigen is unidentified. This entry is derived from a study of T cell responses to AZD1222 COVID-19 vaccine. Germline lookup yields CDR1 SGHTA and CDR2 FQGNSA. The length of the CDR3 is 15 residues. Losses at the gene ends were 5 bases for V and 6 bases for J; bases not matched to a gene: 10. The study, taken as a whole, reports: Donor demographics were predominantly white British with a female majority; clonal diversity may be underestimated. Just 5 or 6 AZD1222 recipients tested seropositive at baseline.

Sequenced by immunoSEQ multiplex PCR; TCRdb stores in-frame clones only, minus some. The sample holds just over 150,000 clones, about 88% seen once. The clonotype comes from an adult who had recovered from COVID-19. This rearrangement joins TRBV7-2 to TRBJ2-1, with 7 bases that match TRBD1. The starting material was peripheral blood, obtained after recovery from COVID-19. The CDR3 bases are TGTGCCAGCAGCCTGGCCCTCGGGACAGCCAATGAGCAGTTCTTC. Its protein is CASSLALGTANEQFF. The variable domain in full, with the rest retrieved from reference TRBV7-2 and TRBJ2-1, is GAGVSQSPSNKVTEKGKDVELRCDPISGHTALYWYRQSLGQGLEFLIYFQGNSAPDKSGLPSDRFSAERTGGSVSTLTIQRTQQEDSAVYLCASSLALGTANEQFFGPGTRLTVL.